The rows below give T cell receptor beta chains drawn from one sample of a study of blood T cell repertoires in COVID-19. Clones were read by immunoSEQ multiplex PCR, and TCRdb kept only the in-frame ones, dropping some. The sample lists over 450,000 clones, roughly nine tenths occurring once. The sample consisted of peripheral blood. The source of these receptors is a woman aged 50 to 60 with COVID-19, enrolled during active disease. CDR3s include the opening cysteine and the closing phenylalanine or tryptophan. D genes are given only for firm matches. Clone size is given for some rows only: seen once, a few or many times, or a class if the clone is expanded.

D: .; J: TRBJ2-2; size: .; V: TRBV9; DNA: TGTGCCAGCAGCGTTACAGGAGACACCGGGGAGCTGTTTTTT; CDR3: CASSVTGDTGELFF
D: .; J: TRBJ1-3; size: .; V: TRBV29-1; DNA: TGCAGCGTTGAAGAGGACCAGGGAGGTAACACCATATATTTT; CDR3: CSVEEDQGGNTIYF
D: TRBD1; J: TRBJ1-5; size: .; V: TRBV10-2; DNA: TGCGCCAGCAGTTGGGGACAGAATCAGCCCCAGCATTTT; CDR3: CASSWGQNQPQHF
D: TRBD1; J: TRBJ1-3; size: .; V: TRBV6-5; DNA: TGTGCCAGCAGTTACTCCCAGGGGGCTGGAAACACCATATATTTT; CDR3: CASSYSQGAGNTIYF
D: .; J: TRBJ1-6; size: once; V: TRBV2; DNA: TGTGCCAGCAGTGAAAGGGGGGGAATGGATTCACCCCTCCACTTT; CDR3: CASSERGGMDSPLHF
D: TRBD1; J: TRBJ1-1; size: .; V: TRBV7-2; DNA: TGTGCCAGCAGCGTATCGACAGGGGAGGAGGCTGAAGCTTTCTTT; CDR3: CASSVSTGEEAEAFF
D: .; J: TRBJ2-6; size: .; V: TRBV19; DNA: TGTGCCAGTAGCATTGACAGGTCTGGGGCCAACGTCCTGACTTTC; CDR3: CASSIDRSGANVLTF
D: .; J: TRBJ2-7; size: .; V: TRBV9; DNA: TGTGCCAGCAGCGTAGCCCCCCTCCTTTCCGAGCAGTACTTC; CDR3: CASSVAPLLSEQYF
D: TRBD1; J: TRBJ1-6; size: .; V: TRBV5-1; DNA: TGCGCCAGCACAGGGGGGACAGTTAATTCACCCCTCCACTTT; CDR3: CASTGGTVNSPLHF
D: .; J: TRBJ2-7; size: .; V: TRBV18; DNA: TGTGCCAGCTCACAGGCCCAAGGGGTTTACGAGCAGTACTTC; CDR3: CASSQAQGVYEQYF
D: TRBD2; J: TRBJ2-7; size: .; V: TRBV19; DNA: TGTGCCAGTAACGACGGGGGGGCTTACGAGCAGTACTTC; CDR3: CASNDGGAYEQYF
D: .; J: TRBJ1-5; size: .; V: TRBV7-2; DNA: TGTGCCAGCAGAGGGGATAGCAATCAGCCCCAGCATTTT; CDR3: CASRGDSNQPQHF
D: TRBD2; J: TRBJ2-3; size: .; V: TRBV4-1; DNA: TGCGCCAGCAGCCAACAAACTAGCGGTCGCACAGATACGCAGTATTTT; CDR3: CASSQQTSGRTDTQYF
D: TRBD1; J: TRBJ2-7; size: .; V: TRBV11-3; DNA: TGTGCCAGCAGCCTATCCGGGACAGGGGGCGGAGAGCAGTACTTC; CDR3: CASSLSGTGGGEQYF
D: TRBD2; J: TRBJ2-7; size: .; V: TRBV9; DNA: TGTGCCAGCAGCGTAGCCAGCGGGGGCTACGAGCAGTACTTC; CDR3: CASSVASGGYEQYF
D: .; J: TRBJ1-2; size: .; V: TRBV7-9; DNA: TGTGCCAGCAGCGCAGGCACCACGTCTTTCTATGGCTACACCTTC; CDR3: CASSAGTTSFYGYTF
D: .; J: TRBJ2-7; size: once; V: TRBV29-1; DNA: TGCAGCGTGTACAACTACGAGCAGTACTTC; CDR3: CSVYNYEQYF
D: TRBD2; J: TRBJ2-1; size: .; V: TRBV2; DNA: TGTGCCAGCAGTCCAACTAGCGGGGGTAACAATGAGCAGTTCTTC; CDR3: CASSPTSGGNNEQFF
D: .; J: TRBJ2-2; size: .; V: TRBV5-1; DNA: TGCGCCAGCAGATGGGGGGCGAACACCGGGGAGCTGTTTTTT; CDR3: CASRWGANTGELFF
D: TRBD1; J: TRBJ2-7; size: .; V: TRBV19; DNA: TGTGCCAGTAGGCAACAGGGGAGCTCCTACGAGCAGTACTTC; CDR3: CASRQQGSSYEQYF
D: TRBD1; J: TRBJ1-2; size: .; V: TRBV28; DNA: TGTGCCAGCAGACAAACAGGGGGCAAGAATTCGGGCTACACCTTC; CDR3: CASRQTGGKNSGYTF
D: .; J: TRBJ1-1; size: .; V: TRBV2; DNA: TGTGCCACCAAACAGGGGAACACTGAAGCTTTCTTT; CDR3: CATKQGNTEAFF
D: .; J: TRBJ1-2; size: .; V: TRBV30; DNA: TGTGCCTGGGGTCCCAGAACAGCCTATGGCTACACCTTC; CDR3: CAWGPRTAYGYTF
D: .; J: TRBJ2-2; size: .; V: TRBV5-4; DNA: TGTGCCAGCAGCATCGAGGACAGCGGGGAGCTGTTTTTT; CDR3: CASSIEDSGELFF
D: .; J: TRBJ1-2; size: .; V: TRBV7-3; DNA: TGTGCCAGCAGCTTAATGGGCAGCTACTATGGCTACACCTTC; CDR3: CASSLMGSYYGYTF
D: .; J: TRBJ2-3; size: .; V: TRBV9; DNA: TGTGCCAGCAGCGTAGGCGTTACTAGCACAGATACGCAGTATTTT; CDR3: CASSVGVTSTDTQYF
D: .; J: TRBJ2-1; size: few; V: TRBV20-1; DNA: TGCAGTGCTAGTCCCTGGGGACTCTCGTCTCGGAATGAGCAGTTCTTC; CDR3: CSASPWGLSSRNEQFF
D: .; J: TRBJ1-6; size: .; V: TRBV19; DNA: TGTGCCAGTAGCACGGTGGGAGGTAATTCACCCCTCCACTTT; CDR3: CASSTVGGNSPLHF
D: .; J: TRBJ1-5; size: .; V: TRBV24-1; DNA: TGTGCCACCAGTGGTGCCCAACATCTTCAGCCCCAGCATTTT; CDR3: CATSGAQHLQPQHF
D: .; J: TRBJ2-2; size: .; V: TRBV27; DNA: TGTGCCAGCAGTAGGACATCCTCGAACACCGGGGAGCTGTTTTTT; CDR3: CASSRTSSNTGELFF
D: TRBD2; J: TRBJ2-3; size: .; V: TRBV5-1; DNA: TGCGCCAGCAGCCCCAGACTAGCGGGAAGCACAGATACGCAGTATTTT; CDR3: CASSPRLAGSTDTQYF
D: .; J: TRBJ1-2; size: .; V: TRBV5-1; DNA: TGCGCCAGCAGCTTGGCGGGCTATGGCTACACCTTC; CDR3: CASSLAGYGYTF
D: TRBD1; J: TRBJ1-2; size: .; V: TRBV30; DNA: TGTGCCTGGGGCCCCTCGACAGGGGAGTTGGGCGGCTACACCTTC; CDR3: CAWGPSTGELGGYTF
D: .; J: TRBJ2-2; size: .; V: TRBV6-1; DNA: TGTGCCAGCAGTCCAGTCACCGGGGAGCTGTTTTTT; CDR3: CASSPVTGELFF
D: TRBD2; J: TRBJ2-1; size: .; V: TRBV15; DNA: TGTGCCACCAGCAGAGATAACCCTTTCGGGAGCGGGGGAAGCAATGAGCAGTTCTTC; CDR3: CATSRDNPFGSGGSNEQFF
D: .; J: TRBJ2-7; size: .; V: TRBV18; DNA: TGTGCCAGCTCACCTGCAGGGAATGGGGAGCAGTACTTC; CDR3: CASSPAGNGEQYF
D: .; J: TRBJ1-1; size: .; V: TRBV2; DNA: TGTGCCAGCAGTGGACAGACGAACACTGAAGCTTTCTTT; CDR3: CASSGQTNTEAFF
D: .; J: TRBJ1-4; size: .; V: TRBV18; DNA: TGTGCCAGCTCACCTTCCAGTAATGAAAAACTGTTTTTT; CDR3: CASSPSSNEKLFF
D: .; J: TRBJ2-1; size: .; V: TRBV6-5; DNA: TGTGCCAGCAGTTTTAGCGGAGAAGAGCAGTTCTTC; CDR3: CASSFSGEEQFF
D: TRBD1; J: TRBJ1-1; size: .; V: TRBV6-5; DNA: TGTGCCAGCAGTTACGGGCCAGGGGGCACTGAAGCTTTCTTT; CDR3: CASSYGPGGTEAFF
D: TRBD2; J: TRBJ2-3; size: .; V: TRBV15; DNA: TGTGCCACCAGCAACCTGGGGGGGGACGCGACAGATACGCAGTATTTT; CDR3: CATSNLGGDATDTQYF
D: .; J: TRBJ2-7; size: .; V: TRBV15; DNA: TGTGCCACCAAGGGCGAAAGGGAGGACTACGAGCAGTACTTC; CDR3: CATKGEREDYEQYF
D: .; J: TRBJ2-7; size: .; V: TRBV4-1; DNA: TGCGCCAGCTGTTCGACTAGGTTTGAGCAGTACTTC; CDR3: CASCSTRFEQYF
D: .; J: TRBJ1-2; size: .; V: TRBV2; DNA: TGTGCCAGCAGCGAAGGACAGTGCACCTTC; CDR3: CASSEGQCTF
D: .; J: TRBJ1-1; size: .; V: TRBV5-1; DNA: TGCGCCAGCAGCTCAGGGGCCTCGGGTATAGTTACTGAAGCTTTCTTT; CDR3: CASSSGASGIVTEAFF
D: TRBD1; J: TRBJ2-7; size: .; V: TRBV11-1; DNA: TGTGCCAGCAGCTTAGAGATCCGGGACAGGGACTACGAGCAGTACTTC; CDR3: CASSLEIRDRDYEQYF
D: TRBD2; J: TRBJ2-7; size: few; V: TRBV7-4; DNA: TGTGCCAGCAGCTTACCCCGGACTAGCGGGGGAACCTCCTACGAGCAGTACTTC; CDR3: CASSLPRTSGGTSYEQYF
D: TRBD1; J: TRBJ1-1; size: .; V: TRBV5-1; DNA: TGCGCCAGCAGCTTAGGAGGGGGCGGATGGACTGAAGCTTTCTTT; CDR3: CASSLGGGGWTEAFF
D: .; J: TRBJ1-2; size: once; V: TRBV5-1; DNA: TGCGCCAGCAGCTTGGGAGTAAACTATGGCTACACCTTC; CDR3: CASSLGVNYGYTF
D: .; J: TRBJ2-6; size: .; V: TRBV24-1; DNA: TGTGCCACGGGGACTGTGGGGGCCAACGTCCTGACTTTC; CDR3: CATGTVGANVLTF
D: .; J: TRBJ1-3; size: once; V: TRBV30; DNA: TGTGCCTGGAGTGTACTGAGACAGCAGGGGACCATATATTTT; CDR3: CAWSVLRQQGTIYF
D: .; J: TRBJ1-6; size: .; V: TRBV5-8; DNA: TGTGCCAGCAGCCGTCGGGATGATAATTCACCCCTCCACTTT; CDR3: CASSRRDDNSPLHF
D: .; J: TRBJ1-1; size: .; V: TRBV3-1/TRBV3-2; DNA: TGTGCCAGCATCGCGGGGGAGGGCACTGAAGCTTTCTTT; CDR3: CASIAGEGTEAFF